This T cell receptor (beta chain) was identified in a study of T-cell reconstitution after alpha-beta-depleted transplantation in children. The CDR3 sequence is 13 residues long. The germline V gene encodes CDR1 LGHDT and CDR2 YNNKEL (reference sequence). Trimming removed 1 base from V and 4 bases from J, with 5 bases in between. Unique molecular identifiers were used to barcode this TCRbeta library. A single record per CDR3 protein comes from TCRdb applying MiXCR to the PCR reads. The sample yields some 280,000 distinct CDR3 sequences, 9.9% seen once. This clonotype was detected ten times or more. The chain combines TRBV3-1 with TRBJ2-1; D is possibly TRBD2 (5 bases). This specimen consisted of PBMCs from the stem cell graft donor, obtained from the stem cell graft. The TCR originated in a human donor who donated a stem cell graft to a child with SCID. The CDR3 loop reads CASSQGTYNEQFF. In DNA, the CDR3 is TGTGCCAGCAGCCAAGGGACTTACAATGAGCAGTTCTTC.